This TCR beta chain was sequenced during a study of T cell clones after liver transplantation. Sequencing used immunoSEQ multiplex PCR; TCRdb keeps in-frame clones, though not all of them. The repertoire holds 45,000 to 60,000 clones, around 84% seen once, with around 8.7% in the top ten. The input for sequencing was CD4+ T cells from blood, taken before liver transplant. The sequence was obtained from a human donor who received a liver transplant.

CDR3 in amino acids: CASSEQVQLQETQYF. The CDR3 nucleotides are TGTGCCAGCAGTGAACAGGTTCAACTTCAAGAGACCCAGTACTTC. V and J are TRBV6-1 and TRBJ2-5; D remains ambiguous. CDR1 and CDR2 (germline): MNHNS, SASEGT. V lost 2 bases and J lost 2, with 12 bases in between. CDR3 length equals 15 residues.